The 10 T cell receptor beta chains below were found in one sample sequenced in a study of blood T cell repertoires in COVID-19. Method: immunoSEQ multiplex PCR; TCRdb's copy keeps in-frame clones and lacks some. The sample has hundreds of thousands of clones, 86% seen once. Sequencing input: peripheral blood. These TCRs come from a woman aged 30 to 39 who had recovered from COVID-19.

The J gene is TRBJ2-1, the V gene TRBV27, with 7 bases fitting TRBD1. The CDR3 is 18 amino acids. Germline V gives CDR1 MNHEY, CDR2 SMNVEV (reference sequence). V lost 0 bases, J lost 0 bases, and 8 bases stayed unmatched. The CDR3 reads CASSLSGTVHSSYNEQFF. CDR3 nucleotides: TGTGCCAGCAGTTTATCTGGGACAGTTCATAGCTCCTACAATGAGCAGTTCTTC.

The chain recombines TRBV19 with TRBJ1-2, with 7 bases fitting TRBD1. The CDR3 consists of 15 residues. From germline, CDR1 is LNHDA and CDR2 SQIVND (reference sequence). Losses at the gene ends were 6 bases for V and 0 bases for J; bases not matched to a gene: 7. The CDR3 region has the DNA TGTGCCAGTAGACCCGGGACAGAGGCTAACTATGGCTACACCTTC. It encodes CASRPGTEANYGYTF. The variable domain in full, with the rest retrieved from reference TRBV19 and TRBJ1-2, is DGGITQSPKYLFRKEGQNVTLSCEQNLNHDAMYWYRQDPGQGLRLIYYSQIVNDFQKGDIAEGYSVSREKKESFPLTVTSAQKNPTAFYLCASRPGTEANYGYTFGSGTRLTVV.

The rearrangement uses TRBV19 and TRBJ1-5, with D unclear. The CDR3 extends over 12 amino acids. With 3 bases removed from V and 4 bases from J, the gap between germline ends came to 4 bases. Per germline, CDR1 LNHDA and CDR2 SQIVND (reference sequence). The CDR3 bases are TGTGCCAGTAGTATTGTAAATCAGCCCCAGCATTTT. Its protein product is CASSIVNQPQHF. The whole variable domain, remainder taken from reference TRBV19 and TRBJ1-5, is DGGITQSPKYLFRKEGQNVTLSCEQNLNHDAMYWYRQDPGQGLRLIYYSQIVNDFQKGDIAEGYSVSREKKESFPLTVTSAQKNPTAFYLCASSIVNQPQHFGDGTRLSIL.

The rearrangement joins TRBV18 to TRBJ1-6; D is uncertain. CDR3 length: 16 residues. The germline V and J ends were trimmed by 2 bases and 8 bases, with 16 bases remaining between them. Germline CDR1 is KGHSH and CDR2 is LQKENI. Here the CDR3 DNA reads TGTGCCAGCTCACCAAGACGGACGGAAGCGGATTCACCCCTCCACTTT. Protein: CASSPRRTEADSPLHF.

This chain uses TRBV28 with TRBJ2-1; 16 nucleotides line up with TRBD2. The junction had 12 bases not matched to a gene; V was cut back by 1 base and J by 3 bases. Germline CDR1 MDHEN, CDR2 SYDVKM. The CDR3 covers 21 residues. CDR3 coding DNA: TGTGCCAGCAGTTTATTACCAGGGACTAGCGGGAGGGAGGTGGACTACAATGAGCAGTTCTTC. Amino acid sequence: CASSLLPGTSGREVDYNEQFF.

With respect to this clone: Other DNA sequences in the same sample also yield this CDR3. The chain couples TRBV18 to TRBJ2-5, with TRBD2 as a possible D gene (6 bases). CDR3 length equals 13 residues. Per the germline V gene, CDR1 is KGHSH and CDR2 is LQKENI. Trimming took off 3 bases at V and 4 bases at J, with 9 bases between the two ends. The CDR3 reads CASSPQGGETQYF. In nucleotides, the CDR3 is TGTGCCAGCTCACCTCAGGGAGGAGAGACCCAGTACTTC. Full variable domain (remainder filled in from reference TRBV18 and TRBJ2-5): NAGVMQNPRHLVRRRGQEARLRCSPMKGHSHVYWYRQLPEEGLKFMVYLQKENIIDESGMPKERFSAEFPKEGPSILRIQQVVRGDSAAYFCASSPQGGETQYFGPGTRLLVL.

The CDR3 DNA follows: TGTGCCGCAGCCCGGGCAGGGGATAATTCACCCCTCCACTTT. It yields the protein CAAARAGDNSPLHF. The genes are TRBV19 and TRBJ1-6; D is possibly TRBD1 (6 bases). Deletions cut 11 bases from V and 5 bases from J, with 16 bases between. This CDR3 has 14 residues. Per germline, CDR1 LNHDA and CDR2 SQIVND (reference sequence).

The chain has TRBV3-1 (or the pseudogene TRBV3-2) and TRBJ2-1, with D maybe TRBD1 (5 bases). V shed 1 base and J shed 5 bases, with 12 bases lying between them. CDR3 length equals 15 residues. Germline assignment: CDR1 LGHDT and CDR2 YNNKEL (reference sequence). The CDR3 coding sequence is TGTGCCAGCAGCCAAGGACAGCCTCCCCACAATGAGCAGTTCTTC. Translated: CASSQGQPPHNEQFF.

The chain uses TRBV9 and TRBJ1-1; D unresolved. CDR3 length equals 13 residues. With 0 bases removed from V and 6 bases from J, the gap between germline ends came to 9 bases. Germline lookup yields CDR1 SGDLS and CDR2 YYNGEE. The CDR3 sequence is CASSVVLGSEAFF. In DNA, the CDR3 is TGTGCCAGCAGCGTAGTTCTGGGCTCTGAAGCTTTCTTT.

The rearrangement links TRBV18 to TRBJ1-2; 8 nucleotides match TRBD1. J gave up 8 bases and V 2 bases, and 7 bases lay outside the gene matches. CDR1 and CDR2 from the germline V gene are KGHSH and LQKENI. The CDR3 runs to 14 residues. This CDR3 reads CASSPVTGGAGYTF. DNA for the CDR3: TGTGCCAGCTCACCAGTCACAGGGGGTGCGGGCTACACCTTC.